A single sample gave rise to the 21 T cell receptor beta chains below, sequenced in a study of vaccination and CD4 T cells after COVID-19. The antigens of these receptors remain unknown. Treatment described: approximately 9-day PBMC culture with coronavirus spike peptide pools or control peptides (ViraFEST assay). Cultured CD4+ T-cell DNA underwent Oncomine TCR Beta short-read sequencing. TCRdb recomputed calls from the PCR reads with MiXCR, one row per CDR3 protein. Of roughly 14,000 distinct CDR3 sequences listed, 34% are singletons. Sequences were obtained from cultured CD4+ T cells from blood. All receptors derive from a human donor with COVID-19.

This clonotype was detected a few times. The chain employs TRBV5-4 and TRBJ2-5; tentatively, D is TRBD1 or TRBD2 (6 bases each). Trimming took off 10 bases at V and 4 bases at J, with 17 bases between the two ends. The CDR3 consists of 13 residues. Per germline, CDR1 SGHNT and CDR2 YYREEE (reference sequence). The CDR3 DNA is TGTGCCGGAGGGTCCGGGACAAGAGAGACCCAGTACTTC. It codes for CAGGSGTRETQYF.

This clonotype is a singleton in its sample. DNA of the CDR3: TGCAGCGTTGACTGGGACAGAAGCACAGATACGCAGCATTTT. This sequence encodes CSVDWDRSTDTQHF. The gene calls are TRBV29-1 and TRBJ2-3; TRBD1 agrees at 7 bases. TRBJ1-5 matches the DNA end more closely, so the J call is doubtful. This CDR3 has 14 residues. Germline V gives CDR1 SQVTM, CDR2 ANQGSEA.

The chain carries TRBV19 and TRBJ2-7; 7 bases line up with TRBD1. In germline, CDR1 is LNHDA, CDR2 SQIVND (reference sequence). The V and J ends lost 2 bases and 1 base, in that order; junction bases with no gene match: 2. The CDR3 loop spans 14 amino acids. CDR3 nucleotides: TGTGCCAGTAGTATAACAGGGGTATCCTACGAGCAGTACTTC. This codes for CASSITGVSYEQYF.

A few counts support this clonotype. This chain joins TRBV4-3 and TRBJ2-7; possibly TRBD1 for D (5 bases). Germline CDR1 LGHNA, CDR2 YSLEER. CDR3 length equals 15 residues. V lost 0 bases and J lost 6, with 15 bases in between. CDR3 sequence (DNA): TGCGCCAGCAGCCAAGAGACGGGCTATGGGGCCGAGCAGTACTTC. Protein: CASSQETGYGAEQYF.

The CDR3 sequence: CASSLGDYSGANVLTF. The CDR3 DNA reads TGTGCCAGCAGCTTGGGAGATTACTCTGGGGCCAACGTCCTGACTTTC. The chain recombines TRBV5-8 with TRBJ2-6; no reliable D call. The CDR3 length is 16 residues. V was clipped by 0 bases and J by 0 bases, with 7 bases between them. Per the germline V gene, CDR1 is SGHTS and CDR2 is YDEGEE.

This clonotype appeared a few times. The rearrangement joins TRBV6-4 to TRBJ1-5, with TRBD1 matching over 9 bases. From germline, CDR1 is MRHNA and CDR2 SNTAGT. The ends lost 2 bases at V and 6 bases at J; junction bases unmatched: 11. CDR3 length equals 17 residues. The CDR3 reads CASSDPSATGGLQPQHF. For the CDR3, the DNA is TGTGCCAGCAGTGACCCTTCTGCGACAGGGGGTCTTCAGCCCCAGCATTTT.

CDR3 DNA sequence: TGTGCCAGTAGTCCCGGACGGGATCGGGGTACGCAGTATTTT. Its protein is CASSPGRDRGTQYF. The genes are TRBV19 and TRBJ2-3; D is perhaps TRBD2 (5 bases). The CDR3 is 14 amino acids. The ends were cut back, 5 bases at V and 8 bases at J, with 17 bases in the middle. Germline assignment: CDR1 LNHDA and CDR2 SQIVND (reference sequence).

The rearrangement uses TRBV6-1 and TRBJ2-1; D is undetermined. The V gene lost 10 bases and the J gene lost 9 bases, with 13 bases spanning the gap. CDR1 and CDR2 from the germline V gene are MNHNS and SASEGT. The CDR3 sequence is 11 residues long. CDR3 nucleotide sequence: TGTGCCACCTGGGATCTTGGTGAGCAGTTCTTC. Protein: CATWDLGEQFF.

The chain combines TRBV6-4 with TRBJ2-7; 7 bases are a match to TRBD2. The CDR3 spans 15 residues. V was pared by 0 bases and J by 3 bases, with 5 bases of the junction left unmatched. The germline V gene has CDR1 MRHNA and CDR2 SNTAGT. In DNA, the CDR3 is TGTGCCAGCAGTGACTCCTGGGGGAGGGGCTACGAGCAGTACTTC. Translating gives CASSDSWGRGYEQYF.

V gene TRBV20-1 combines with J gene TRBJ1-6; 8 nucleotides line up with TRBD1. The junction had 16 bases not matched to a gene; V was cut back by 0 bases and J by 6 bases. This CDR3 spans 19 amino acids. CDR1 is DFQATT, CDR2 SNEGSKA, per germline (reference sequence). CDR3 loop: CSARDWTRGQGEGNSPLHF. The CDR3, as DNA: TGCAGTGCTAGAGATTGGACCCGCGGACAGGGCGAAGGTAATTCACCCCTCCACTTT.

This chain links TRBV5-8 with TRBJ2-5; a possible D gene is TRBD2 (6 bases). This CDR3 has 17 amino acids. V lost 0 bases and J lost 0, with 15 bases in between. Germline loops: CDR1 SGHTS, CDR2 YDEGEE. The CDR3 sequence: CASSLGLAGRYQETQYF. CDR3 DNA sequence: TGTGCCAGCAGCTTGGGTCTGGCAGGGAGGTACCAAGAGACCCAGTACTTC.

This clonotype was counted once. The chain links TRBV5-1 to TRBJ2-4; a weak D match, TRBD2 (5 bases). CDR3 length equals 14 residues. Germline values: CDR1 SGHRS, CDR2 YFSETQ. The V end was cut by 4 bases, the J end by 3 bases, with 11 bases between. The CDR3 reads CASSLGSGKNIQYF. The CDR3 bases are TGCGCCAGCAGCCTAGGGAGCGGCAAAAACATTCAGTACTTC.

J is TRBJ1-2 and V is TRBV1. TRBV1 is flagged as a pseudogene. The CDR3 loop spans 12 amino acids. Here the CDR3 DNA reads TGCACCAGCAGCCAAGGAAAGAGAGGGTACACCTTC. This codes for CTSSQGKRGYTF.

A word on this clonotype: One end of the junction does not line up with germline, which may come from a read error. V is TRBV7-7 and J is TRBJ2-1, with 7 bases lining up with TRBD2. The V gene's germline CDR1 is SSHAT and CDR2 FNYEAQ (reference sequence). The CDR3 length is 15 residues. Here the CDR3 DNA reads TGTGCTAGCAGCTTAAGTGAGCGGACTAGCAATGAGCAGTTCTTC. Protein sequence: CASSLSERTSNEQFF.

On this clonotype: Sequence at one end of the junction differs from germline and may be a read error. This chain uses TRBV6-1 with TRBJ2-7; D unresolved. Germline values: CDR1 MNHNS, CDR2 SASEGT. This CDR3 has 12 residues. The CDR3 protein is CATGALSYEQYF. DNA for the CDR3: TGCGCCACCGGCGCCCTATCCTACGAGCAGTACTTC.

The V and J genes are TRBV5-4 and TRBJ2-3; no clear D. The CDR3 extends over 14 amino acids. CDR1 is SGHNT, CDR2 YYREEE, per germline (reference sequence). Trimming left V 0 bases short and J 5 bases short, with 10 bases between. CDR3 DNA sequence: TGTGCCAGCAGCTTGGAGAGAAATGGAGATACGCAGTATTTT. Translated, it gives CASSLERNGDTQYF.

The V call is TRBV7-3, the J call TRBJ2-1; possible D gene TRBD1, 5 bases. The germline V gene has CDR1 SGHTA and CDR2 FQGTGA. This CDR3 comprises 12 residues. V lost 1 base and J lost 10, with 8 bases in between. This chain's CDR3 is CASSLSKGEQFF. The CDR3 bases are TGTGCCAGCAGCTTAAGTAAGGGGGAGCAGTTCTTC.

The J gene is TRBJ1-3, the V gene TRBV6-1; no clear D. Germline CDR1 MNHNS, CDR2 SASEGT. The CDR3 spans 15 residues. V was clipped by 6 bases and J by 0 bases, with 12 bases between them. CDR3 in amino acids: CASSADWISGNTIYF. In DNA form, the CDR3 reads TGTGCCAGCAGCGCGGACTGGATCTCTGGAAACACCATATATTTT.

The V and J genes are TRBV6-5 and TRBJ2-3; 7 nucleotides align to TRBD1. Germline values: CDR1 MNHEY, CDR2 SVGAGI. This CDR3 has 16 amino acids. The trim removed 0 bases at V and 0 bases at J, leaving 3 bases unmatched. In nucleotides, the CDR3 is TGTGCCAGCAGTTACTCGACAGGGAAGAGCACAGATACGCAGTATTTT. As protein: CASSYSTGKSTDTQYF.

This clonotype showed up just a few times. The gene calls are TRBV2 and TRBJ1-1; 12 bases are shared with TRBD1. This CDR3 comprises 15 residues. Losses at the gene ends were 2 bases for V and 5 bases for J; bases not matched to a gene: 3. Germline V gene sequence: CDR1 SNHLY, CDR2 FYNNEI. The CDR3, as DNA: TGTGCCAGCAGTGAACGGGACAGGGGGCGAACTGAAGCTTTCTTT. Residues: CASSERDRGRTEAFF.

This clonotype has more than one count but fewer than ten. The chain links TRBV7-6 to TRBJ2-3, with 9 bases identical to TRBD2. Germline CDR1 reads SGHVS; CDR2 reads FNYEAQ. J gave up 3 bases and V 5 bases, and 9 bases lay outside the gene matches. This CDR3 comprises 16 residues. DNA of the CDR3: TGTGCCAGCAGCGTCCAAGCGGGGGGATATACAGATACGCAGTATTTT. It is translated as CASSVQAGGYTDTQYF. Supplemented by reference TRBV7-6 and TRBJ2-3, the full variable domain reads GAGVSQSPRYKVTKRGQDVALRCDPISGHVSLYWYRQALGQGPEFLTYFNYEAQQDKSGLPNDRFSAERPEGSISTLTIQRTEQRDSAMYRCASSVQAGGYTDTQYFGPGTRLTVL.